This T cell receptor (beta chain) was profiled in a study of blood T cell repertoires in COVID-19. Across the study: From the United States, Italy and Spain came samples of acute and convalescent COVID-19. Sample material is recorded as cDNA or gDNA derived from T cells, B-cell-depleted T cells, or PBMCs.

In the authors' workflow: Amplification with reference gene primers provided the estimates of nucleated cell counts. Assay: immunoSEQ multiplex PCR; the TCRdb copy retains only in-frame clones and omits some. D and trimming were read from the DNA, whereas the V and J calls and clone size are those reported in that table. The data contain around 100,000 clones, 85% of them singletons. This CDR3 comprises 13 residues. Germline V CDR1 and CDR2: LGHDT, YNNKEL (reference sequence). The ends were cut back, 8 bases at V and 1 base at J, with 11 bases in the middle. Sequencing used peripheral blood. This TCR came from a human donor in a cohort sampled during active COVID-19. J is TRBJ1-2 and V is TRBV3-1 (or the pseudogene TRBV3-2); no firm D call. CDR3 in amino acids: CASGGEGNYGYTF. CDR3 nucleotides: TGTGCCAGCGGCGGAGAAGGTAACTATGGCTACACCTTC.